This note documents a single T cell receptor (beta chain) sequence. The sample originates from a study of blood T cell repertoires in COVID-19. Whole-study context: The United States, Italy and Spain supplied acute and convalescent COVID-19 samples. PBMCs, B-cell-depleted T cells, or T cells were the source of the cDNA or gDNA that made up the material.

The V gene's germline CDR1 is SGDLS and CDR2 YYNGEE. This CDR3 is 16 amino acids long. With 4 bases clipped from V and 4 bases from J, the junction kept 9 bases outside the gene matches. Original processing methods: Reference gene primer amplification yielded estimated nucleated cell counts. Assay used: immunoSEQ multiplex PCR; TCRdb lists only in-frame clones, some missing. V and J calls and clone size follow that table, whereas D and trimming were derived from the DNA. The sample yields roughly 80,000 clones, roughly nine tenths seen once. Sequences were obtained from peripheral blood. The clonotype comes from a man at least 80 years old in a cohort sampled during active COVID-19. V gene TRBV9 combines with J gene TRBJ1-1, with 11 bases that match TRBD1. CDR3 bases: TGTGCCAGCAGCACCAGGACAGGGGGCCCGGGCACTGAAGCTTTCTTT. Its protein product is CASSTRTGGPGTEAFF.